These 19 T cell receptor beta chains share one sample of origin, sequenced in a study of identical twins. TCRdb ran MiXCR on the 5' RACE reads and lists one entry per CDR3 protein. The repertoire consists of hundreds of thousands of distinct CDR3 sequences, with 8.6% occurring once and the leading ten covering more than 0.75%. These data were also reused for a study on yellow fever vaccine responses in identical twins.

What was sequenced was PBMCs. These receptors were taken from a woman aged 18-29 years in good health.

The table lists this clonotype with many counts. This rearrangement joins TRBV3-1 to TRBJ2-1, with D unresolved. Germline assignment: CDR1 LGHDT and CDR2 YNNKEL (reference sequence). This CDR3 spans 15 amino acids. The V end lost 0 bases, the J end lost 4 bases, and 10 bases lay between the germline ends. DNA for the CDR3: TGTGCCAGCAGCCAAGATATGACTCCATACAATGAGCAGTTCTTC. Its translation is CASSQDMTPYNEQFF.

This clonotype appeared a few times. This chain joins TRBV12-3 or TRBV12-4 and TRBJ2-5, with 16 bases lining up with TRBD2. With V trimmed by 6 bases and J by 5 bases, 6 bases remained unmatched. This CDR3 spans 16 amino acids. The chain's CDR3 is CASSPPGLAGGETQYF. The DNA for the CDR3 is TGTGCCAGCAGCCCTCCGGGACTAGCGGGAGGGGAGACCCAGTACTTC.

At least ten counts were recorded for this clonotype. The V and J genes are TRBV5-1 and TRBJ2-1; D is tentatively TRBD1 or TRBD2 (5 bases each). Trimming removed 4 bases at V and 1 base at J, with 12 bases between. The length of the CDR3 is 15 residues. The germline gives CDR1 SGHRS, CDR2 YFSETQ. CDR3 sequence (DNA): TGCGCCAGCAGCATAGTGGGGGTGTCCTACAATGAGCAGTTCTTC. Its translation is CASSIVGVSYNEQFF.

This clonotype was detected ten times or more. This chain uses TRBV20-1 with TRBJ1-4; D is possibly TRBD1 (6 bases). CDR3 size: 13 residues. V was cut by 5 bases and J by 7 bases, with 14 bases left in between. Germline CDR1 is DFQATT and CDR2 is SNEGSKA (reference sequence). The CDR3 sequence is CSAPWGPGEKLFF. The CDR3 nucleotides read TGCAGTGCTCCTTGGGGGCCGGGTGAAAAACTGTTTTTT.

In its sample, this clonotype was seen a few times. The chain carries TRBV4-3 and TRBJ2-7, with D unresolved. This CDR3 spans 16 amino acids. CDR1 and CDR2 (germline): LGHNA, YSLEER. With 2 bases removed from V and 3 bases from J, the gap between germline ends came to 17 bases. CDR3 residues: CASSQRLSGEGYEQYF. In DNA, the CDR3 is TGCGCCAGCAGCCAACGACTTTCCGGAGAAGGCTACGAGCAGTACTTC.

This clonotype was picked up many times. This chain joins TRBV6-2 or TRBV6-3 and TRBJ2-7; D might be TRBD2 (6 bases). The CDR3 has 15 residues. CDR1 is MNHEY, CDR2 SVGEGT, per germline. With 0 bases removed from V and 3 bases from J, the gap between germline ends came to 12 bases. CDR3: CASSYSRLANYEQYF. In DNA, the CDR3 is TGTGCCAGCAGTTACTCTCGGCTAGCGAACTACGAGCAGTACTTC.

The V call is TRBV6-1, the J call TRBJ2-2, with D perhaps matching TRBD2 (5 bases). V shed 8 bases and J shed 2 bases, with 21 bases lying between them. The CDR3 totals 17 residues. Germline V gene sequence: CDR1 MNHNS, CDR2 SASEGT. The CDR3: CASGLPIFRGNTGELFF. CDR3 DNA sequence: TGTGCCAGCGGCCTTCCCATTTTTCGGGGTAACACCGGGGAGCTGTTTTTT.

Only a few counts were recorded for this clonotype. The chain carries TRBV25-1 and TRBJ2-2, with D tentatively TRBD2 (6 bases). The CDR3 totals 16 residues. V lost 1 base and J 0 bases, leaving 9 bases between the germline ends. CDR1 MGHDK and CDR2 SYGVNS come from the germline V gene. The CDR3 nucleotides are TGTGCCAGCAGTGAATGGGCGGGGACGAACACCGGGGAGCTGTTTTTT. Translated: CASSEWAGTNTGELFF. Complete variable domain (other parts from reference TRBV25-1 and TRBJ2-2): EADIYQTPRYLVIGTGKKITLECSQTMGHDKMYWYQQDPGMELHLIHYSYGVNSTEKGDLSSESTVSRIRTEHFPLTLESARPSHTSQYLCASSEWAGTNTGELFFGEGSRLTVL.

In this sample, this clonotype turned up a few times. This chain uses TRBV20-1 with TRBJ2-1; possible D gene TRBD2, 5 bases. CDR1 DFQATT and CDR2 SNEGSKA come from the germline V gene (reference sequence). The CDR3 runs 18 residues. The germline V and J ends were trimmed by 0 bases and 2 bases, with 20 bases remaining between them. CDR3 in amino acids: CSARDWAGEGRTYNEQFF. DNA for the CDR3: TGCAGTGCTAGAGATTGGGCAGGTGAGGGAAGGACCTACAATGAGCAGTTCTTC.

This clonotype was counted a few times. V is TRBV20-1 and J is TRBJ1-5, with a weak D call TRBD1 (5 bases). Trimming removed 6 bases at V and 6 bases at J, with 15 bases between. The V gene's germline CDR1 is DFQATT and CDR2 SNEGSKA (reference sequence). The CDR3 loop spans 13 amino acids. The CDR3 sequence: CSAGRGGGQPQHF. The DNA of the CDR3 is TGCAGTGCGGGGCGGGGAGGCGGTCAGCCCCAGCATTTT.

This clonotype showed up just a few times. The chain combines TRBV2 with TRBJ2-7, with TRBD2 matching 7 bases. This CDR3 contains 11 residues. Losses at the gene ends were 6 bases for V and 6 bases for J; bases not matched to a gene: 2. From germline, CDR1 is SNHLY and CDR2 FYNNEI. The CDR3, as DNA: TGTGCCAGCAGACTAGCGAGCGAGCAGTACTTC. Amino acid sequence: CASRLASEQYF.

The chain uses TRBV12-3 or TRBV12-4 and TRBJ1-5, with D possibly being TRBD1 (5 bases). The CDR3 is 15 residues long. V was cut by 7 bases and J by 1 base, with 14 bases left in between. CDR3 loop: CASTVAGTSNQPQHF. CDR3 nucleotides: TGTGCCAGCACCGTGGCGGGGACGAGCAATCAGCCCCAGCATTTT.

This clonotype was seen at least ten times. One end of the junction does not line up with germline, which may come from a read error. This chain connects TRBV5-1 to TRBJ1-1; TRBD1 is a possible D gene (5 bases). This CDR3 spans 13 amino acids. Germline loops: CDR1 SGHRS, CDR2 YFSETQ. The CDR3 DNA reads as TGTGCCAGCAGCTTTGGGGGTAACACTGAAGCTTTCTTT. Translated: CASSFGGNTEAFF.

This clonotype was counted ten times or more. The genes are TRBV14 and TRBJ2-5; tentatively, D is TRBD1 (5 bases). Between the trimmed V and J ends, which lost 4 bases and 4 bases, there was a span of 10 bases. The CDR3 extends over 13 amino acids. Per germline, CDR1 SGHDN and CDR2 FVKESK. CDR3 sequence reads: CASSLLTGETQYF. In DNA form, the CDR3 reads TGTGCCAGCAGCCTTTTAACAGGAGAGACCCAGTACTTC.

This clonotype has a count of ten or more. The genes are TRBV7-3 and TRBJ2-2; D not certain. V was trimmed by 0 bases and J by 2 bases, leaving 4 bases between them. Germline V gene lookup returns CDR1 SGHTA and CDR2 FQGTGA. The CDR3 loop spans 14 amino acids. The CDR3 loop is CASSLTINTGELFF. The CDR3 coding sequence is TGTGCCAGCAGCTTAACCATAAACACCGGGGAGCTGTTTTTT.

This clonotype showed up just a few times. This rearrangement joins TRBV5-5 to TRBJ2-1; no clear D. Germline V gene sequence: CDR1 SGHKS, CDR2 YYEKEE (reference sequence). CDR3 length equals 13 residues. Trimming shortened V by 0 bases and J by 8 bases, and 9 bases separated the two germline ends. The CDR3 DNA reads as TGTGCCAGCAGCTTGGGCCGGTATGATGAGCAGTTCTTC. This codes for CASSLGRYDEQFF.

This clonotype was picked up a small number of times. The V gene is TRBV3-1, the J gene TRBJ2-7; 7 bases agree with TRBD2. The CDR3 runs to 16 residues. CDR1 is LGHDT and CDR2 is YNNKEL in the germline V gene (reference sequence). Trimming cost V 1 base and J 2 bases; bases outside gene matches: 8. The CDR3 loop reads CASSQAHASGPYEQYF. The CDR3 DNA is TGTGCCAGCAGCCAAGCTCACGCTAGCGGACCCTACGAGCAGTACTTC.

This clonotype was recorded at least ten times. V is TRBV12-3 or TRBV12-4 and J is TRBJ2-2, with a tentative D call TRBD1 (6 bases). Trimming cost V 2 bases and J 6 bases, with 10 bases left between them. CDR3 size: 14 residues. As DNA, the CDR3 is TGTGCCAGCAGTTTACTACAGGGTGCCGGGGAGCTGTTTTTT. This gives the protein CASSLLQGAGELFF.

This clonotype was observed a handful of times. CDR3 sequence (DNA): TGCGCCAGCAGCGTAAACCCCAGGGGGCTCACAGAGCAGTATTTT. This gives the protein CASSVNPRGLTEQYF. The chain is built from TRBV5-1 and TRBJ2-3; TRBD1 agrees at 8 bases. The J segment lost 11 bases and the V segment lost 4 bases, leaving 15 bases of the junction unmatched. The CDR3 runs 15 residues. Germline V gives CDR1 SGHRS, CDR2 YFSETQ.